Presented here are 28 T cell receptor beta chains from one specimen sequenced in a study of blood T cell repertoires in COVID-19. Assay: immunoSEQ multiplex PCR; the TCRdb copy retains only in-frame clones and omits some. Counted here are hundreds of thousands of clones, roughly 91% occurring once; the ten biggest clones make up over 9%. What was sequenced was PBMCs or T cells enriched from blood (not recorded which). The receptors shown here come from a woman aged 25 to 39 who had recovered from COVID-19.

The chain uses TRBV6-2 or TRBV6-3 and TRBJ1-1; D unclear. The CDR3 sequence is 15 residues long. V lost 6 bases to trimming and J lost 3 bases, with 17 bases between them. Germline V gene sequence: CDR1 MNHEY, CDR2 SVGEGT. The CDR3: CASRYSPRRDTEAFF. Written as DNA, the CDR3 is TGTGCCAGCAGGTACAGTCCTCGTCGGGACACTGAAGCTTTCTTT.

The V call is TRBV18, the J call TRBJ1-3, with D tentatively TRBD1 (5 bases). The CDR3 covers 14 residues. CDR1 and CDR2 from the germline V gene are KGHSH and LQKENI. V was cut by 3 bases and J by 3 bases, with 9 bases left in between. The CDR3 reads CASSPVRDGNTIYF. DNA of the CDR3: TGTGCCAGCTCACCGGTCAGGGATGGAAACACCATATATTTT.

CDR3 amino acids: CASSYESASTDTQYF. CDR3 nucleotides: TGTGCCAGCAGTTACGAGTCAGCGAGCACAGATACGCAGTATTTT. The rearrangement uses TRBV6-5 and TRBJ2-3, with D hard to call. Germline values: CDR1 MNHEY, CDR2 SVGAGI. V gave up 2 bases and J gave up 0 bases, with 9 bases separating them. CDR3 length equals 15 residues.

The V and J genes are TRBV10-1 and TRBJ2-7; 8 bases map to TRBD1. The CDR3 extends over 16 amino acids. J was trimmed by 3 bases and V by 8 bases; bases with no gene match: 15. From germline, CDR1 is WNHNN and CDR2 SYGVQD (reference sequence). CDR3 DNA: TGCGCCAGCGGCCCGGACAGGGAGGAAGCGTACTACGAGCAGTACTTC. The encoded protein is CASGPDREEAYYEQYF.

This chain joins TRBV29-1 and TRBJ2-7; 10 nucleotides line up with TRBD2. CDR1 SQVTM and CDR2 ANQGSEA come from the germline V gene. This CDR3 contains 15 residues. The junction had 15 bases not matched to a gene; V was cut back by 6 bases and J by 7 bases. The DNA for the CDR3 is TGCAGCGTAGCCCCCCGCCTAGCGGGAGCGGGTGAGCAGTACTTC. Amino acids: CSVAPRLAGAGEQYF.

This chain connects TRBV10-2 to TRBJ1-1; D may be TRBD1 (6 bases). Germline assignment: CDR1 WSHSY and CDR2 SAAADI. The V and J ends lost 5 bases and 5 bases respectively, with 12 bases between them. The CDR3 extends over 13 amino acids. The CDR3 nucleotides are TGCGCCAGCAGTCGGGGGGCGAGTACTGAAGCTTTCTTT. Residues: CASSRGASTEAFF.

This clone was picked up one time. The chain carries TRBV5-5 and TRBJ1-2; 11 bases line up with TRBD1. Per the germline V gene, CDR1 is SGHKS and CDR2 is YYEKEE (reference sequence). V lost 1 base, J lost 4 bases, and 3 bases stayed unmatched. The CDR3 totals 15 residues. The CDR3 here is CASSLRDRGGYGYTF. The CDR3 DNA follows: TGTGCCAGCAGCTTGCGGGACAGGGGGGGCTATGGCTACACCTTC.

The chain employs TRBV7-2 and TRBJ2-6; tentatively, D is TRBD1 (6 bases). This CDR3 has 18 residues. Germline CDR1 is SGHTA and CDR2 is FQGNSA. V lost 5 bases and J lost 0, with 17 bases in between. The CDR3 DNA reads as TGTGCCAGCAGCAGAGATTACTCAGGGGTCTCTGGGGCCAACGTCCTGACTTTC. Its protein product is CASSRDYSGVSGANVLTF. The full variable domain, its missing parts supplied by reference TRBV7-2 and TRBJ2-6, is GAGVSQSPSNKVTEKGKDVELRCDPISGHTALYWYRQSLGQGLEFLIYFQGNSAPDKSGLPSDRFSAERTGGSVSTLTIQRTQQEDSAVYLCASSRDYSGVSGANVLTFGAGSRLTVL.

The CDR3 DNA reads TGTGCCAGCAGCCGGATACTAGCGGGAGGTTTTTATGAGCAGTTCTTC. Amino acid sequence: CASSRILAGGFYEQFF. The chain has TRBV28 and TRBJ2-1; 12 bases are a match to TRBD2. The CDR3 is 16 amino acids. The J segment lost 8 bases and the V segment lost 6 bases, leaving 11 bases of the junction unmatched. Germline CDR1 and CDR2: MDHEN and SYDVKM.

This sequence joins TRBV6-2 or TRBV6-3 and TRBJ1-5; tentatively, D is TRBD1 (5 bases). Germline CDR1 reads MNHEY; CDR2 reads SVGEGT. The V and J ends lost 6 bases and 5 bases respectively, with 14 bases between them. This CDR3 comprises 14 residues. This CDR3 is CASSRWGVDQPQHF. In DNA, the CDR3 is TGTGCCAGCAGCCGGTGGGGGGTCGATCAGCCCCAGCATTTT.

This clone was observed a single time. The chain is built from TRBV10-2 and TRBJ1-1; 7 bases match TRBD1. Germline loops: CDR1 WSHSY, CDR2 SAAADI. This CDR3 region has 17 residues. The J segment lost 0 bases and the V segment lost 1 base, leaving 8 bases of the junction unmatched. CDR3 sequence (DNA): TGCGCCAGCAGTGAGTTGAACTACAGGGGAATGAACACTGAAGCTTTCTTT. This encodes CASSELNYRGMNTEAFF.

This clone was seen only a few times. The chain combines TRBV10-3 with TRBJ1-1; D is possibly TRBD1 (5 bases). Trimming removed 3 bases at V and 2 bases at J, with 10 bases between. The germline V gene has CDR1 ENHRY and CDR2 SYGVKD. The CDR3 covers 14 residues. In nucleotides, the CDR3 is TGTGCCATCAGTGACAGACAGCTAAACACTGAAGCTTTCTTT. Amino acids: CAISDRQLNTEAFF.

V gene TRBV6-5 combines with J gene TRBJ2-7; a weak D match, TRBD1 (5 bases). Germline CDR1 is MNHEY and CDR2 is SVGAGI. V was pared by 7 bases and J by 1 base, with 14 bases between. The CDR3 has 14 amino acids. The CDR3 DNA follows: TGTGCCAGCACTACGACAGCGACGTCCTACGAGCAGTACTTC. Translating gives CASTTTATSYEQYF.

The rearrangement joins TRBV7-2 to TRBJ2-3; no clear D gene. The CDR3 runs to 13 residues. Germline loops: CDR1 SGHTA, CDR2 FQGNSA. The V gene lost 4 bases and the J gene lost 2 bases, with 7 bases spanning the gap. The CDR3 bases are TGTGCCAGCAGCTCCTATCTCACAGATACGCAGTATTTT. As protein: CASSSYLTDTQYF. The whole variable domain, filled in from reference TRBV7-2 and TRBJ2-3, reads GAGVSQSPSNKVTEKGKDVELRCDPISGHTALYWYRQSLGQGLEFLIYFQGNSAPDKSGLPSDRFSAERTGGSVSTLTIQRTQQEDSAVYLCASSSYLTDTQYFGPGTRLTVL.

V and J are TRBV12-5 and TRBJ1-1; D not certain. V lost 0 bases, J lost 7 bases, and 15 bases lay in between. This CDR3 is built from 15 residues. Germline loops: CDR1 LGHNT, CDR2 FRNRAP. CDR3 sequence (DNA): TGTGCTAGTGGTTTGGTAGCTGCAGGTATCCGTGAAGCTTTCTTT. Translated, it gives CASGLVAAGIREAFF.

V and J are TRBV6-5 and TRBJ2-1; 8 positions agree with TRBD1. The length of the CDR3 is 14 residues. With V trimmed by 6 bases and J by 5 bases, 6 bases remained unmatched. Germline CDR1 reads MNHEY; CDR2 reads SVGAGI. The CDR3 DNA reads as TGTGCCAGCAGGGCCCGGACAGGGAACAATGAGCAGTTCTTC. This sequence encodes CASRARTGNNEQFF.

The V gene is TRBV11-2, the J gene TRBJ2-1; 12 nucleotides align to TRBD2. CDR1 SGHAT and CDR2 FQNNGV come from the germline V gene. The CDR3 loop spans 15 amino acids. With 5 bases clipped from V and 5 bases from J, the junction kept 4 bases outside the gene matches. CDR3 residues: CASSLAGGKNNEQFF. CDR3 DNA: TGTGCCAGCAGCCTAGCGGGAGGGAAAAACAATGAGCAGTTCTTC.

The V call is TRBV27, the J call TRBJ1-4; TRBD1 matches at 8 bases. CDR3 length equals 15 residues. The germline V gene encodes CDR1 MNHEY and CDR2 SMNVEV (reference sequence). V lost 1 base and J lost 4; bases outside the gene matches: 2. The CDR3 is CASSLLQGGNEKLFF. DNA of the CDR3: TGTGCCAGCAGTTTATTACAGGGGGGTAATGAAAAACTGTTTTTT.

The chain joins TRBV5-8 to TRBJ1-1, with a possible D match to TRBD1 (5 bases). This CDR3 is built from 13 residues. The germline V and J ends were trimmed by 4 bases and 3 bases, with 10 bases remaining between them. CDR1 and CDR2 (germline): SGHTS, YDEGEE. CDR3 residues: CASSPGRHTEAFF. CDR3 DNA: TGTGCCAGCAGCCCAGGGAGGCACACTGAAGCTTTCTTT.

CDR3 nucleotide sequence: TGTGCCAGCAGTCCGGGGGACAGGGGGACGAACACTGAAGCTTTCTTT. This encodes CASSPGDRGTNTEAFF. The chain carries TRBV28 and TRBJ1-1; the match to TRBD1 covers 11 bases. The CDR3 contains 16 residues. The V gene end was trimmed by 5 bases and the J gene end by 1 base; junction bases not matched to a gene: 6. Germline V gene data show CDR1 as MDHEN and CDR2 as SYDVKM.

This chain uses TRBV5-1 with TRBJ2-1; 10 nucleotides match TRBD2. Germline V gene lookup returns CDR1 SGHRS and CDR2 YFSETQ. V dropped 2 bases and J dropped 8; count of bases not matched to a gene: 7. This CDR3 is 15 amino acids long. CDR3 coding DNA: TGCGCCAGCAGCTTCTCGAGCGGGAGGGCCGATGAGCAGTTCTTC. It codes for CASSFSSGRADEQFF.

V is TRBV21-1 and J is TRBJ2-3; no check of the table's D call, TRBD1, against the DNA was made. TRBV21-1 is recorded as a pseudogene. CDR3 length: 15 amino acids. CDR3 nucleotide sequence: TGTGCCAGCAGCAAAACCAGGGGGCGGAAAGATACGCAGTATTTT. Translating it yields CASSKTRGRKDTQYF.

The chain has TRBV4-2 and TRBJ1-2; no definite D call. The V gene lost 1 base and the J gene lost 2 bases, with 11 bases spanning the gap. This CDR3 has 15 residues. Germline lookup yields CDR1 LGHNA and CDR2 YNFKEQ. CDR3 in DNA: TGTGCCAGCAGCCAAGGGACGGGAATCAACTATGGCTACACCTTC. Encoded protein: CASSQGTGINYGYTF.

This chain links TRBV18 with TRBJ1-6; 7 nucleotides align to TRBD1. Germline CDR1 KGHSH, CDR2 LQKENI. Trimming cost V 1 base and J 9 bases; bases outside gene matches: 9. This CDR3 is built from 16 residues. The CDR3 DNA reads as TGTGCCAGCTCACCACAGAGAGACAGGGAGAGTTCACCCCTCCACTTT. This sequence encodes CASSPQRDRESSPLHF.

The gene calls are TRBV5-1 and TRBJ2-3; 9 positions match TRBD2. The CDR3 has 15 residues. Germline V gene lookup returns CDR1 SGHRS and CDR2 YFSETQ. With V trimmed by 4 bases and J by 1 base, 4 bases remained unmatched. CDR3 sequence: CASSIGLARTDTQYF. As DNA, the CDR3 is TGCGCCAGCAGCATTGGACTAGCGCGCACAGATACGCAGTATTTT. Combining the CDR3 with reference TRBV5-1 and TRBJ2-3 gives the whole variable domain KAGVTQTPRYLIKTRGQQVTLSCSPISGHRSVSWYQQTPGQGLQFLFEYFSETQRNKGNFPGRFSGRQFSNSRSEMNVSTLELGDSALYLCASSIGLARTDTQYFGPGTRLTVL.

V usage is TRBV5-6 and J usage is TRBJ1-1; D may be TRBD1 (6 bases). Germline V gives CDR1 SGHDT, CDR2 YYEEEE. Trimming shortened V by 2 bases and J by 7 bases, and 21 bases separated the two germline ends. There are 16 residues in the CDR3. CDR3 sequence: CASSFGLGQHNYEAFF. The CDR3 DNA reads TGTGCCAGCAGCTTCGGATTAGGACAGCACAATTATGAAGCTTTCTTT.

The chain is built from TRBV10-1 and TRBJ2-1; unclear D gene. V was clipped by 8 bases and J by 10 bases, with 18 bases between them. Germline V gives CDR1 WNHNN, CDR2 SYGVQD (reference sequence). The CDR3 covers 13 residues. Here the CDR3 DNA reads TGCGCCAGCTCAGAAGAAACTCGGCGGGAGCAGTTCTTC. Encoded protein: CASSEETRREQFF.

The chain is built from TRBV4-1 and TRBJ2-7, with 10 bases matching TRBD2. The CDR3 extends over 22 amino acids. Trimming cost V 3 bases and J 3 bases; bases outside gene matches: 26. Germline V lookup: CDR1 MGHRA, CDR2 YSYEKL. The CDR3 sequence is CASSQTSTLGLAGEEGFYEQYF. In DNA form, the CDR3 reads TGCGCCAGCAGCCAGACTTCGACTCTCGGGCTAGCGGGAGAGGAGGGGTTCTACGAGCAGTACTTC.